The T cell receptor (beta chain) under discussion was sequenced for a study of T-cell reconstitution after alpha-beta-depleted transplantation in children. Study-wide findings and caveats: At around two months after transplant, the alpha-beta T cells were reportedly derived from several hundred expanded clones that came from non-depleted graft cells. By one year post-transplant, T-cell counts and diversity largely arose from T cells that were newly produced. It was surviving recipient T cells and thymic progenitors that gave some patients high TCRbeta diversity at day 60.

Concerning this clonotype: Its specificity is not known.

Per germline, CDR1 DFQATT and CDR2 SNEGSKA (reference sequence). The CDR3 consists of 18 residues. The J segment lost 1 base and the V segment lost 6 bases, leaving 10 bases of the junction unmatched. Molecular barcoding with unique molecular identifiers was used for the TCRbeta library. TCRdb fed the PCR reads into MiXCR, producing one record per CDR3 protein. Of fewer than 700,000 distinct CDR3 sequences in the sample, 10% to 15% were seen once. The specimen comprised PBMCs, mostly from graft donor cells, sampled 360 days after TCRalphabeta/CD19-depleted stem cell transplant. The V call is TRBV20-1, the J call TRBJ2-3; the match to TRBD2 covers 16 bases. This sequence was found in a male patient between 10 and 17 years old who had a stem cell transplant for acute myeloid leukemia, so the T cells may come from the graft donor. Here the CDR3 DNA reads TGCAGTGCAAAGCTGGGACTAGCGGGAGGGAGGGGCACAGATACGCAGTATTTT. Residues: CSAKLGLAGGRGTDTQYF.